This T cell receptor beta chain was identified during a study of blood T cells in healthy people across ages. The study's findings and limits: When set beside aged donors, long-lived donors presented more naive CD4+ cells and higher diversity. The authors considered diversity estimates from one million T cells to be underestimates.

Primed by a sample-barcoded 5' primer and a J-beta primer mix, a second PCR proceeded for about 6 to 11 cycles. With 12 random nucleotides, a template-switch adaptor tagged each individual cDNA molecule. TCRdb re-derived calls from the 5' RACE reads in MiXCR, one entry per CDR3 protein. The profile shows about 970,000 distinct CDR3 sequences, approximately 50% of them singletons. Comment on this clonotype: Its matching antigen is unknown.

Individuals who donated were healthy Caucasians from Russia aged about 6 to 90. This CDR3 region has 15 residues. V was cut by 3 bases and J by 8 bases, with 17 bases left in between. Germline V gene data show CDR1 as MNHEY and CDR2 as SMNVEV (reference sequence). This TCR came from a woman in her sixties or seventies in good health. Source material: blood. This chain links TRBV27 with TRBJ2-1; perhaps TRBD2 as D (5 bases). CDR3 protein: CASSFLRAESDEQFF. CDR3 nucleotides: TGTGCCAGCAGTTTTTTACGAGCGGAAAGCGATGAGCAGTTCTTC.